This T cell receptor (beta chain) was observed in a study of cytomegalovirus exposure and HLA in healthy donors. Overall study results and limits: Reports described diagnosis of cytomegalovirus status by the classifier as highly specific and sensitive. For most TCR sequences rarity was the rule, although some public TCRs occurred in many donors. TCR beta chains numbering more than 150 were designated cytomegalovirus-associated.

The CDR3 consists of 14 residues. Germline loops: CDR1 ENHRY, CDR2 SYGVKD. With 4 bases clipped from V and 5 bases from J, the junction kept 4 bases outside the gene matches. This clone was picked up a small number of times. The antigen is undetermined. The PCR ran on 60 Vbeta and 13 Jbeta primers. Repertoires were generated with immunoSEQ multiplex PCR, while TCRdb's copy carries only in-frame clones and drops some. The data hold some 130,000 clones, with approximately 10% observed a single time. Sample: PBMCs. The TCR comes from a middle-aged woman in good health and CMV-seropositive. This chain connects TRBV10-3 to TRBJ1-1; TRBD1 agrees at 10 bases. CDR3 residues: CAISVRTGGTEAFF. Here the CDR3 DNA reads TGTGCCATCAGTGTCCGGACAGGGGGGACTGAAGCTTTCTTT.